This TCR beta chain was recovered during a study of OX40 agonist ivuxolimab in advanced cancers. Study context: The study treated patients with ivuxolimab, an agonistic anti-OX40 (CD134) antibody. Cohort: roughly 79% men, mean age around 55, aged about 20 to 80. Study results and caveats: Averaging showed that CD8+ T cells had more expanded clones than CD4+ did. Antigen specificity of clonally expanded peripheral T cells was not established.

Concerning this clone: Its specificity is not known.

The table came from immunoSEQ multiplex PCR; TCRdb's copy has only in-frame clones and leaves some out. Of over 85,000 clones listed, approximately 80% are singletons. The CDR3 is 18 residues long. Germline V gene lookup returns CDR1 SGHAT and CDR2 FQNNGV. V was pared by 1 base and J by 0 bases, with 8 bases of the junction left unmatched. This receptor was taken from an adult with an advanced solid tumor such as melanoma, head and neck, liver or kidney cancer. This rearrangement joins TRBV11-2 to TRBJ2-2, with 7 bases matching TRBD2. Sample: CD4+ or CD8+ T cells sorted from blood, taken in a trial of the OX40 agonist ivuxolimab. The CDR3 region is CASSLGDRLAPNTGELFF. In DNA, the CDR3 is TGTGCCAGCAGCTTAGGGGACCGACTAGCACCGAACACCGGGGAGCTGTTTTTT.